The source of this TCR beta chain is a study of shared T cell receptors in the human thymus. This clone appeared once. Germline V gene data show CDR1 as LGHNA and CDR2 as YNFKEQ. CDR3 size: 16 residues. Deletions cut 2 bases from V and 6 bases from J, with 17 bases between. The repertoire was sequenced with immunoSEQ multiplex PCR; TCRdb's copy has only in-frame clones and lacks some. The sample yields hundreds of thousands of clones, around 87% seen once. The data were also submitted as part of a second study, on human thymus T cells.

This chain joins TRBV4-2 and TRBJ2-1; perhaps TRBD2 as D (5 bases). Sequencing was performed on thymocytes. This TCR came from a boy under two years old with a congenital heart defect. This CDR3 reads CASSQLRGYVINEQFF. CDR3 DNA: TGTGCCAGCAGCCAACTAAGAGGGTATGTTATCAATGAGCAGTTCTTC.